Shown below are 28 T cell receptor beta chains from a single sample sequenced in a study of breast tumors, draining lymph nodes, adjacent tissues. From the multiplex PCR reads, TCRdb called clonotypes with MiXCR, one entry per CDR3 protein. The sample lists roughly 14,000 distinct CDR3 sequences, approximately 45% occurring once. The material sequenced was tumor-adjacent breast tissue. Receptors were obtained from a female donor with breast cancer. Some clones in this sample may be carry-over from other donors' samples.

The V and J genes are TRBV18 and TRBJ1-5; TRBD1 is a possible D gene (6 bases). In germline, CDR1 is KGHSH, CDR2 LQKENI. This CDR3 has 14 residues. The V end was cut by 3 bases, the J end by 4 bases, with 10 bases between. CDR3 sequence: CASSPRDTNQPQHF. DNA of the CDR3: TGTGCCAGCTCACCCAGGGACACAAATCAGCCCCAGCATTTT.

This clonotype occurred a few times. A much more abundant neighbour one base away suggests this may be a read error. The V gene is TRBV6-5, the J gene TRBJ2-4; tentatively, D is TRBD2 (5 bases). CDR1 MNHEY and CDR2 SVGAGI come from the germline V gene. Trimming removed 6 bases from V and 0 bases from J, with 9 bases in between. The CDR3 covers 14 residues. The DNA of the CDR3 is TGTGCCAGCAGCCACGGACTAGCCAAAAACATTCAGTACTTC. Translating it yields CASSHGLAKNIQYF.

The V call is TRBV11-2, the J call TRBJ1-1; D is unclear. The germline CDR1 and CDR2 sequences are SGHAT and FQNNGV. The CDR3 is 12 residues long. V was trimmed by 2 bases and J by 11 bases, leaving 12 bases between them. The chain's CDR3 is CASSLPSGVAFF. The CDR3 DNA reads TGTGCCAGCAGCTTACCCTCCGGGGTGGCTTTCTTT.

This clonotype showed up many times. The chain carries TRBV19 and TRBJ1-6; D may be TRBD1 (5 bases). Germline lookup yields CDR1 LNHDA and CDR2 SQIVND (reference sequence). The V gene lost 3 bases and the J gene lost 11 bases, with 11 bases spanning the gap. The CDR3 is 13 amino acids. DNA of the CDR3: TGTGCCAGTAGTATGCAGGGTAGTGCACCCCTCCACTTT. This codes for CASSMQGSAPLHF.

This clonotype was counted at least ten times. The chain recombines TRBV6-5 with TRBJ2-1; 12 bases are shared with TRBD2. Trimming took 6 bases from V and 2 from J; bases not matched to a gene: 14. Germline V lookup: CDR1 MNHEY, CDR2 SVGAGI. The CDR3 extends over 19 amino acids. The CDR3 bases are TGTGCCAGCAGCCCAATCGCTCTAGCGGGGGGGGGTCCCTACAATGAGCAGTTCTTC. It is translated as CASSPIALAGGGPYNEQFF.

For this clonotype: A junction end diverges from the germline sequence, so it may reflect a read error. The CDR3 nucleotides read TGCGCCAACAGCTTGTATGGGACAGGGGACCGGGAGCTGTTTTTT. Translating it yields CANSLYGTGDRELFF. The V call is TRBV5-1, the J call TRBJ2-2, with 10 positions matching TRBD1. This CDR3 spans 15 amino acids. Per germline, CDR1 SGHRS and CDR2 YFSETQ.

This clonotype is labeled as medium-sized. The rearrangement joins TRBV7-8 to TRBJ1-2; 7 positions match TRBD1. The CDR3 is 14 amino acids. Germline V CDR1 and CDR2: SGHVS, FQNEAQ. After removal of 5 bases from V and 0 bases from J, the junction contained 3 bases not matched to a gene. The CDR3 bases are TGTGCCAGCAGCCCGACAGGGACTAACTATGGCTACACCTTC. Its translation is CASSPTGTNYGYTF.

The V gene is TRBV5-1, the J gene TRBJ1-2; maybe TRBD1 (5 bases). Germline V gene data show CDR1 as SGHRS and CDR2 as YFSETQ. The CDR3 is 13 amino acids. V was pared by 6 bases and J by 2 bases, with 11 bases between. CDR3 loop: CASTPGENYGYTF. The CDR3 DNA sequence: TGCGCCAGCACCCCGGGGGAGAACTATGGCTACACCTTC.

This chain joins TRBV7-3 and TRBJ1-5, with D maybe TRBD1 (5 bases). The CDR3 sequence is 19 residues long. V was shortened by 6 bases and J by 2 bases, with 26 bases between the two germline ends. Germline V gene data show CDR1 as SGHTA and CDR2 as FQGTGA. In DNA form, the CDR3 reads TGTGCCAGCAGTTGCGGACGGGACCAGGGTCTGGTTGGCAATCAGCCCCAGCATTTT. It specifies CASSCGRDQGLVGNQPQHF.

This clonotype was recorded many times. A much bigger clone sits one base away, suggesting this may be a read error. In nucleotides, the CDR3 is TGCAGTGCTAGACCCCCCCTAGCGGGAACTCGGTACGAGCAGTACTTC. Translation: CSARPPLAGTRYEQYF. This sequence joins TRBV20-1 and TRBJ2-7; 9 nucleotides agree with TRBD2. Looked up from germline, CDR1 is DFQATT and CDR2 is SNEGSKA (reference sequence). This CDR3 region has 16 residues. Losses at the gene ends were 2 bases for V and 4 bases for J; bases not matched to a gene: 12.

The gene calls are TRBV7-9 and TRBJ2-1; TRBD2 might be the D (6 bases). The CDR3 consists of 13 residues. The V end was cut by 5 bases, the J end by 10 bases, with 15 bases between. The germline V gene has CDR1 SEHNR and CDR2 FQNEAQ (reference sequence). As DNA, the CDR3 is TGTGCCAGCAGCGGGGGGAGTAGCTTGGAGCAGTTCTTC. Residues: CASSGGSSLEQFF.

The J gene is TRBJ2-2, the V gene TRBV4-2; D remains ambiguous. V lost 0 bases and J lost 7, with 6 bases in between. Germline V gene sequence: CDR1 LGHNA, CDR2 YNFKEQ. This CDR3 is 13 amino acids long. The CDR3 nucleotides are TGTGCCAGCAGCCAAGATCTAGGCGGGGAGCTGTTTTTT. Translation gives CASSQDLGGELFF.

This clonotype showed up many times. V gene TRBV4-3 combines with J gene TRBJ2-1, with 10 bases lining up with TRBD2. Unmatched junction bases numbered 14, after V lost 0 bases and J lost 0 bases. The CDR3 consists of 21 residues. Germline-derived CDR1 and CDR2 are LGHNA and YSLEER. The CDR3 DNA sequence: TGCGCCAGCAGCCAAGATTTGAGGGTAGCGGGGGGCCAGAGCTCCTACAATGAGCAGTTCTTC. As protein: CASSQDLRVAGGQSSYNEQFF.

The sample holds a few counts of this clonotype. The chain uses TRBV5-1 and TRBJ2-7, with 9 bases identical to TRBD2. Germline values: CDR1 SGHRS, CDR2 YFSETQ. J gave up 5 bases and V 4 bases, and 13 bases lay outside the gene matches. The CDR3 extends over 16 amino acids. The CDR3 DNA reads as TGCGCCAGCAGCGGGGGGCCCGGTAGCGGGAGAAACGAGCAGTACTTC. Its translation: CASSGGPGSGRNEQYF.

This clonotype was detected ten times or more. The J gene is TRBJ1-3, the V gene TRBV27; tentatively, D is TRBD1 (5 bases). CDR1 MNHEY and CDR2 SMNVEV come from the germline V gene (reference sequence). Between the trimmed V and J ends, which lost 4 bases and 4 bases, there was a span of 11 bases. This CDR3 is built from 14 residues. CDR3 sequence reads: CASSYGAGGNTIYF. CDR3 DNA sequence: TGTGCCAGCAGTTATGGGGCAGGCGGAAACACCATATATTTT.

In its sample, this clonotype ranks as medium-sized. The J gene is TRBJ1-6, the V gene TRBV4-1; 11 bases match TRBD1. Germline lookup yields CDR1 MGHRA and CDR2 YSYEKL. Losses at the gene ends were 4 bases for V and 2 bases for J; bases not matched to a gene: 4. The CDR3 loop spans 17 amino acids. Here the CDR3 DNA reads TGCGCCAGCAGCCTCATGGGACAGGGGGCCTATAATTCACCCCTCCACTTT. Its protein product is CASSLMGQGAYNSPLHF.

This clonotype was detected once. The rearrangement links TRBV7-9 to TRBJ1-4; D call uncertain. Germline V gene lookup returns CDR1 SEHNR and CDR2 FQNEAQ (reference sequence). The CDR3 is 13 residues long. V lost 6 bases, J lost 7 bases, and 12 bases lay in between. In nucleotides, the CDR3 is TGTGCCAGCAGTAAAGTAAATAGTGAAAAACTGTTTTTT. It translates to CASSKVNSEKLFF.

The rearrangement uses TRBV7-9 and TRBJ2-7, with D uncertain. This CDR3 comprises 11 residues. The germline CDR1 and CDR2 sequences are SEHNR and FQNEAQ (reference sequence). V gave up 0 bases and J gave up 5 bases, with 2 bases separating them. The CDR3 DNA reads TGTGCCAGCAGCTTAGCGCACGAGCAGTACTTC. It translates to CASSLAHEQYF.

The chain uses TRBV2 and TRBJ2-3, with D possibly being TRBD1 (5 bases). Germline CDR1 and CDR2: SNHLY and FYNNEI. CDR3 length equals 15 residues. V lost 6 bases to trimming and J lost 3 bases, with 16 bases between them. CDR3 DNA: TGTGCCAGCAGAAAGGGTGGGGCGTGGACAGATACGCAGTATTTT. It yields the protein CASRKGGAWTDTQYF.

Ten or more counts support this clonotype. The rearrangement joins TRBV28 to TRBJ1-6; maybe TRBD1 (5 bases). Per the germline V gene, CDR1 is MDHEN and CDR2 is SYDVKM. The CDR3 runs 16 residues. V was clipped by 4 bases and J by 9 bases, with 19 bases between them. The CDR3 loop is CASSSLLAGGVSPLHF. The CDR3 DNA follows: TGTGCCAGCAGTTCCCTTCTGGCGGGGGGGGTTTCACCCCTCCACTTT.

This clonotype was counted at least ten times. The genes are TRBV4-1 and TRBJ2-1; possible D gene TRBD1, 7 bases. The CDR3 has 14 amino acids. V gave up 0 bases and J gave up 9 bases, with 12 bases separating them. Germline CDR1 is MGHRA and CDR2 is YSYEKL. The CDR3 region has the DNA TGCGCCAGCAGCCAAGACGGAGGGGGCGGTGAGCAGTTCTTC. This gives the protein CASSQDGGGGEQFF.

In this sample, this clonotype is medium-sized. This rearrangement joins TRBV2 to TRBJ2-5, with unresolved D. Trimming removed 3 bases from V and 5 bases from J, with 4 bases in between. The germline gives CDR1 SNHLY, CDR2 FYNNEI. The CDR3 contains 11 residues. The CDR3 nucleotides are TGTGCCAGCAGTGATTGGGAGACCCAGTACTTC. This gives the protein CASSDWETQYF.

At least ten counts were recorded for this clonotype. The rearrangement links TRBV7-3 to TRBJ2-3; tentative D call: TRBD2 (5 bases). This CDR3 comprises 14 residues. V lost 1 base, J lost 4 bases, and 9 bases lay in between. From germline, CDR1 is SGHTA and CDR2 FQGTGA. The CDR3 here is CASSLRVGADTQYF. The CDR3 DNA sequence: TGTGCCAGCAGCTTAAGGGTGGGAGCAGATACGCAGTATTTT.

The chain couples TRBV7-9 to TRBJ2-7; D not resolved. V was cut by 1 base and J by 0 bases, with 4 bases left in between. The germline gives CDR1 SEHNR, CDR2 FQNEAQ (reference sequence). The CDR3 length is 13 residues. CDR3 DNA sequence: TGTGCCAGCAGCTTAGAGAGCTCCTACGAGCAGTACTTC. It translates to CASSLESSYEQYF.

This chain links TRBV9 with TRBJ2-1; possible D gene TRBD1, 5 bases. V was clipped by 0 bases and J by 5 bases, with 12 bases between them. Germline loops: CDR1 SGDLS, CDR2 YYNGEE. This CDR3 has 15 residues. CDR3 region: CASSVEGRENNEQFF. In DNA form, the CDR3 reads TGTGCCAGCAGCGTAGAGGGCAGGGAAAACAATGAGCAGTTCTTC.

The CDR3 region is CATSRVYRDDEKLFF. CDR3 nucleotide sequence: TGTGCCACCAGCAGAGTGTACAGGGACGATGAAAAACTGTTTTTT. The rearrangement uses TRBV15 and TRBJ1-4; a possible D gene is TRBD1 (6 bases). CDR3 length: 15 residues. The germline V and J ends were trimmed by 1 base and 6 bases, with 12 bases remaining between them. From germline, CDR1 is LNHNV and CDR2 YYDKDF (reference sequence).

V usage is TRBV5-1 and J usage is TRBJ2-1, with TRBD2 matching 10 bases. V gave up 6 bases and J gave up 0 bases; unmatched junction bases: 3. Germline CDR1 SGHRS, CDR2 YFSETQ. This CDR3 comprises 15 residues. This CDR3 is CASTAGGDSYNEQFF. The CDR3 DNA follows: TGCGCCAGCACAGCGGGGGGGGACTCCTACAATGAGCAGTTCTTC.

Turning to this clonotype: One base away lies a much larger clone, so this may be a sequencing read error. The rearrangement joins TRBV28 to TRBJ2-7; no clear D. The V gene's germline CDR1 is MDHEN and CDR2 SYDVKM. The CDR3 length is 12 residues. CDR3 sequence reads: CASSSSRYERYF. CDR3 nucleotides: TGTGCCAGCAGTTCTAGTAGATACGAGCGGTACTTC.